Given below is one T cell receptor beta chain in context. This receptor's antigen is unknown. It has no much larger one-base neighbor in the sample; base qualities were not kept. For sex, age, current smoking status and body mass index, every depressed patient had a pairwise-matched non-depressed control. European descent was reported for all participants. To qualify, patients needed a DSM-IV diagnosis of major depressive disorder plus a Hamilton Rating Scale for Depression score of 18 or higher. For at least 8 weeks before enrollment, patients had taken no psychiatric medication of any kind, antidepressants included. Among the patients, depression severity spanned the moderate-to-severe range. Major medical conditions, Axis I/II comorbidities, regular medication or illicit drug use, and drinking over 100 g alcohol a week were all grounds for excluding any participant. About 28 ml of peripheral blood was drawn into EDTA tubes from each participant. Magnetic negative selection with the BD IMag Human CD4 T Lymphocyte Enrichment Set was used to purify CD4+ T cells from thawed PBMCs. The CD4+ enrichment method typically yielded around 94% purity as confirmed by flow cytometry. A subgroup of four to six case-control pairs, chosen blind to chemokine receptor expression and flow-cytometric repertoire skewing results, underwent TCRbeta sequencing. Every blood sample was taken in the morning at 8:00 a.m., and Ficoll-Hypaque gradient centrifugation was used to isolate PBMCs. PBMCs were cryopreserved by gradual cooling to -80°C and stored in liquid nitrogen until assayed.

The data derive from a study of untreated major depressive disorder (dated by TCRdb to between 2018 and 2020). A note on the overall study: In this cross-sectional case-control comparison, antidepressant-free major depressive disorder patients and individually matched non-depressed controls were compared on T cell phenotype and TCR repertoire. Sequencing followed up flow-cytometry Vbeta 5.1, Vbeta 11 and Vbeta 22 usage differences observed in the whole cohort. Results and caveats for the whole study, not just this receptor: In CD4+ T cells, sequencing confirmed that depressed patients used TRBV05-01 (Vbeta 5.1) more than controls did, with a one-tailed test giving p = 0.040. In the sequencing data, TRBV25-01 and TRBV02-01 usage matched the flow-cytometry pattern without reaching statistical significance. In every sequenced subject, the top five TRBV05-01 clones were all identified as private clones. Because of the strict matching and exclusion criteria, the study sample was comparatively small, which limits how generalizable the findings are. The sequencing comparisons used one-tailed planned tests on only three preselected Vbeta families.

The CDR3 starts with the cysteine, ends with the phenylalanine, and has 13 residues. Here the CDR3 DNA is all that survives: 39 bases in frame from base 1. The germline V gene sets CDR1 to KGHSH and CDR2 to LQKENI. The junction shows trimming of 1 base on V and 6 bases on J, plus 10 bases between the germline ends. The Qiagen DNeasy Blood and Tissue Kit was used to extract total genomic DNA from purified CD4+ T cells. The TCRbeta CDR3 region, defined according to IMGT, was amplified and sequenced using immunoSEQ immunosequencing protocols. The study's own analysis went as follows. The immunoSEQ service preprocessed the raw sequence data to correct PCR and sequencing errors. The sequence data were loaded into the immunoSEQ Analyzer and then analyzed further using VDJtools v1.0.7. The paired Wilcoxon signed-rank test was used to test differences between patients and controls. TCRdb retrieved this table from immuneACCESS and kept in-frame rearrangements only. Not all clones are present; in checked studies, unresolved V genes account for under half, and no reason is known for the remainder. The D gene and trimming were derived from the DNA, and the V and J assignments and clone size from that table. Counted in this sample were about 25,000 clones; approximately 90% of them appeared once. The ten largest clones capture around 0.7% of the sample.

The sequence joins TRBV18 to TRBJ2-7; no confident D gene assignment can be made. Specimen: CD4+ T cells from PBMCs. The TCR comes from a woman in her twenties or thirties with major depressive disorder. CDR3 sequence: CASSPRGGGEQYF. The bases are TGTGCCAGCTCACCACGGGGTGGTGGCGAGCAGTACTTC. The variable domain in full, with residues beyond the CDR3 obtained from the reference TRBV18 and TRBJ2-7 genes, is NAGVMQNPRHLVRRRGQEARLRCSPMKGHSHVYWYRQLPEEGLKFMVYLQKENIIDESGMPKERFSAEFPKEGPSILRIQQVVRGDSAAYFCASSPRGGGEQYFGPGTRLTVT.